This TCR beta chain is from a study of T cells in Graves' hyperthyroidism and ophthalmopathy. As for the study in general: Peripheral blood draws took place at initial diagnosis, ahead of any treatment. General study results and limits: Most expanded thyroid clonotypes above 0.001 also appeared in blood. Patients with ophthalmopathy were separated from those with stable hyperthyroidism by a 13 V-J model.

Only a few counts were recorded for this clonotype. Its antigen is not known. V dropped 6 bases and J dropped 4; count of bases not matched to a gene: 5. This CDR3 has 13 amino acids. The V gene's germline CDR1 is SNHLY and CDR2 FYNNEI. Amplification of TCR beta CDR3 regions was performed using RNA transcripts as template. HTBI primers were used for first-round RT-PCR of the TCR CDR3. TCRdb passed the multiplex PCR reads through MiXCR, listing each CDR3 protein once. The sample includes 500,000 to 650,000 distinct CDR3 sequences, about 20% of them seen just once. J is TRBJ1-1 and V is TRBV2; 7 bases fit TRBD1. The sample taken for sequencing was blood. The sequence was obtained from a man between 40 and 49 years old with Graves' ophthalmopathy. The CDR3 spells CASRYRGGTEAFF. The CDR3 DNA reads as TGTGCCAGCAGGTACAGGGGAGGCACTGAAGCTTTCTTT.